The 10 T cell receptor beta chains below all came from one sample that was sequenced in a study of T cells in Graves' hyperthyroidism and ophthalmopathy. Amplified TCR beta CDR3 regions derived from RNA transcripts. Using the HTBI primer set, a first-round RT-PCR was run on the TCR CDR3. Each CDR3 protein gets one entry after TCRdb re-called the multiplex PCR reads with MiXCR. Of under 350,000 distinct CDR3 sequences listed, less than 30% are singletons. What was sequenced was blood. These receptors originate from a middle-aged man with Graves' hyperthyroidism that later progressed to Graves' ophthalmopathy.

About this clonotype: The junction departs from germline at one end; a sequencing error may be responsible. The V gene is TRBV7-7, the J gene TRBJ2-7, with D possibly matching TRBD2 (6 bases). The CDR3 runs 16 residues. Germline V gene lookup returns CDR1 SSHAT and CDR2 FNYEAQ (reference sequence). This CDR3 reads CASSSNPGLQFLKQYF. The CDR3 DNA reads TGTGCTAGCAGCTCAAATCCGGGACTCCAGTTTTTAAAGCAGTACTTC.

This clonotype was seen ten or more times. This chain connects TRBV27 to TRBJ1-5; D is unclear. The V end lost 3 bases, the J end lost 7 bases, and 19 bases lay between the germline ends. CDR1 is MNHEY, CDR2 SMNVEV, per germline (reference sequence). The CDR3 covers 16 residues. The DNA for the CDR3 is TGTGCCAGCAGTTTCCTACCGGGTCCAACGAAGCAGCCCCAGCATTTT. It specifies CASSFLPGPTKQPQHF.

The chain uses TRBV12-3 or TRBV12-4 and TRBJ2-7; D may be TRBD2 (6 bases). Trimming removed 5 bases at V and 3 bases at J, with 11 bases between. This CDR3 has 13 residues. CDR3: CASSGTLYYEQYF. Here the CDR3 DNA reads TGTGCCAGCAGTGGGACTCTTTACTACGAGCAGTACTTC.

This clonotype was seen ten or more times. V usage is TRBV12-3 or TRBV12-4 and J usage is TRBJ1-5, with D perhaps matching TRBD1 (5 bases). The V end was cut by 2 bases, the J end by 4 bases, with 9 bases between. The CDR3 contains 14 residues. This CDR3 reads CASSLWGGNQPQHF. CDR3 coding DNA: TGTGCCAGCAGTTTATGGGGGGGGAATCAGCCCCAGCATTTT.

This clonotype was counted at least ten times. This chain uses TRBV5-1 with TRBJ2-5; tentative D call: TRBD1 (5 bases). V was pared by 0 bases and J by 2 bases, with 11 bases between. Germline CDR1 is SGHRS and CDR2 is YFSETQ. The CDR3 totals 15 residues. The CDR3 DNA reads as TGCGCCAGCAGCTTGGTAAGGGGTCCACAAGAGACCCAGTACTTC. Translated, it gives CASSLVRGPQETQYF.

The chain carries TRBV12-3 or TRBV12-4 and TRBJ1-1; D gene ambiguous. V lost 3 bases, J lost 3 bases, and 8 bases lay in between. This CDR3 is built from 13 residues. The CDR3 sequence: CASSFRIDTEAFF. DNA of the CDR3: TGTGCCAGCAGTTTTAGGATAGACACTGAAGCTTTCTTT.

Many counts were recorded for this clonotype. The chain combines TRBV9 with TRBJ1-5, with 8 nucleotides matching TRBD1. The CDR3 spans 15 residues. J lost 4 bases, V lost 4 bases, and 7 bases had no gene match. The germline V gene has CDR1 SGDLS and CDR2 YYNGEE. CDR3 DNA sequence: TGTGCCAGCAGCTCTCAGGGGGCGCGTAATCAGCCCCAGCATTTT. The encoded protein is CASSSQGARNQPQHF.

In this sample, this clonotype turned up many times. The chain has TRBV20-1 and TRBJ2-5; D unclear. The CDR3 is made up of 10 amino acids. Trimming cost V 6 bases and J 5 bases, with 7 bases left between them. Germline CDR1 reads DFQATT; CDR2 reads SNEGSKA (reference sequence). The DNA for the CDR3 is TGCAGTGCGGGTGGGGAGACCCAGTACTTC. It codes for CSAGGETQYF.

This clonotype occurred many times. J is TRBJ1-1 and V is TRBV15; D is possibly TRBD1 (5 bases). Trimming pared 0 bases from V and 5 bases from J, leaving 13 bases between. Germline-derived CDR1 and CDR2 are LNHNV and YYDKDF (reference sequence). CDR3 length: 15 amino acids. The CDR3 region is CATSRDGAEGTEAFF. CDR3 DNA sequence: TGTGCCACCAGCAGAGATGGGGCGGAGGGGACTGAAGCTTTCTTT.

This clonotype appeared many times. The V and J genes are TRBV27 and TRBJ2-5, with 7 bases that match TRBD1. The trim removed 0 bases at V and 3 bases at J, leaving 10 bases unmatched. CDR1 is MNHEY, CDR2 SMNVEV, per germline (reference sequence). The CDR3 is 17 residues long. CDR3 region: CASSLSPGRGSEETQYF. The CDR3 bases are TGTGCCAGCAGTTTATCACCGGGCAGGGGGTCCGAAGAGACCCAGTACTTC.